These 24 T cell receptor beta chains were all obtained from the same sample, sequenced in a study of T cell clonality in common variable immunodeficiency. Study-wide results and limits: Fewer deletions and N-nucleotide insertions were reportedly seen in common variable immunodeficiency TCR beta sequences.

Produced via immunoSEQ multiplex PCR; TCRdb's table is partial and in-frame only. Listed for the sample are 30,000 to 40,000 clones, none seen a single time. No antigen has been identified for these receptors. The sample comprised peripheral blood mononuclear cells. All receptors derive from a human donor with common variable immunodeficiency.

This clone has at least ten counts. The missing CDR3 end, 3 residues past where the read stops, is filled in from the germline J gene. The chain carries TRBV7-3 and TRBJ2-3; maybe TRBD2 (6 bases). Trimming took off 6 bases at V and 2 bases at J, with 15 bases between the two ends. The CDR3 is 15 residues long. The germline V gene encodes CDR1 SGHTA and CDR2 FQGTGA. The CDR3 region is CASSLGVAATDTQYF. The covered CDR3 bases are TGTGCCAGCAGTCTTGGCGTAGCGGCCACAGATACG. Variable domain in full (rest from reference TRBV7-3 and TRBJ2-3): GAGVSQTPSNKVTEKGKYVELRCDPISGHTALYWYRQSLGQGPEFLIYFQGTGAADDSGLPNDRFFAVRPEGSVSTLKIQRTERGDSAVYLCASSLGVAATDTQYFGPGTRLTVL.

Concerning this clone itself: The CDR3 end falls 3 residues outside the read, so it is completed with the germline J gene. The chain couples TRBV19 to TRBJ2-3; D is ambiguous. Between the trimmed V and J ends, which lost 6 bases and 1 base, there was a span of 17 bases. The germline gives CDR1 LNHDA, CDR2 SQIVND (reference sequence). This CDR3 spans 16 amino acids. This CDR3 is CASRPRKGYRTDTQYF. The sequenced part of the CDR3 DNA is TGTGCCAGTAGGCCCCGCAAGGGCTACCGCACAGATACG.

This clone occurred many times. The read terminates 3 residues before the CDR3 end, so the remaining end is supplied by the germline J gene. J is TRBJ1-4 and V is TRBV7-8; 12 bases map to TRBD1. The CDR3 is made up of 16 amino acids. Losses at the gene ends were 1 base for V and 8 bases for J; bases not matched to a gene: 5. In germline, CDR1 is SGHVS, CDR2 FQNEAQ. The CDR3 bases that were read are TGTGCCAGCAGCTTAGGCGGGACAGGGGGCAGGGAAAAA. Translation: CASSLGGTGGREK. In full, the CDR3 is CASSLGGTGGREKLFF.

This clone was detected ten times or more. The read terminates 3 residues before the CDR3 end, so the remaining end is supplied by the germline J gene. This chain links TRBV19 with TRBJ2-6; 7 positions match TRBD1. The CDR3 length is 17 residues. The ends lost 5 bases at V and 4 bases at J; junction bases unmatched: 11. The germline V gene has CDR1 LNHDA and CDR2 SQIVND (reference sequence). CDR3 amino acids: CASSPLNRGTGANVLTF. The sequenced CDR3 bases are TGTGCCAGTAGTCCCCTCAACAGGGGTACCGGGGCCAACGTC.

This clone was counted only a few times. The read terminates 3 residues ahead of where the CDR3 ends, so the germline J gene completes it. This chain links TRBV7-9 with TRBJ2-7; D is unresolved. The CDR3 sequence is 13 residues long. The germline V gene has CDR1 SEHNR and CDR2 FQNEAQ (reference sequence). V shed 3 bases and J shed 6 bases, with 12 bases lying between them. The CDR3 sequence: CASSFSQVGEQYF. Incomplete CDR3 DNA: TGTGCCAGCAGCTTCTCCCAGGTGGGCGAG.

Turning to this clone: The read halts 3 residues ahead of the CDR3 end, with the missing end drawn from the germline J gene. V usage is TRBV6-1 and J usage is TRBJ2-3, with TRBD1 as a possible D gene (5 bases). The CDR3 runs to 15 residues. Germline V gene data show CDR1 as MNHNS and CDR2 as SASEGT. Trimming removed 2 bases from V and 4 bases from J, with 13 bases in between. The CDR3 bases that were read are TGTGCCAGCAGTGAAAGGGCTAGGGGTCCAGATACG. Translated: CASSERARGPDT. The whole CDR3 sequence is CASSERARGPDTQYF.

This clone was counted at least ten times. The read terminates 3 residues ahead of where the CDR3 ends, so the germline J gene completes it. V is TRBV7-3 and J is TRBJ1-2, with D maybe TRBD1 (5 bases). The CDR3 is 16 residues long. With 5 bases removed from V and 3 bases from J, the gap between germline ends came to 19 bases. Per the germline V gene, CDR1 is SGHTA and CDR2 is FQGTGA. This chain's CDR3 is CASSTMRGPRDYGYTF. CDR3 DNA, as far as it was read: TGTGCCAGCAGCACGATGCGGGGCCCGCGGGACTATGGC.

Remarks on this clone: The read comes to an end 3 residues before the CDR3 does, leaving the germline J gene to fill in the end. The V and J genes are TRBV2 and TRBJ1-5, with D perhaps TRBD1 (6 bases). CDR1 is SNHLY and CDR2 is FYNNEI in the germline V gene. The V and J ends lost 6 bases and 1 base respectively, with 13 bases between them. The length of the CDR3 is 15 residues. The CDR3 DNA, read in part, is TGTGCCAGCAGGGGGACATCTGTAAGCAATCAGCCC. Translated: CASRGTSVSNQP. The whole CDR3 sequence reads CASRGTSVSNQPQHF.

This clone turned up a few times. The sequence runs out 3 residues before the end of the CDR3; the remainder is reconstructed from the germline J gene. The chain employs TRBV7-9 and TRBJ1-2; D is possibly TRBD1 (6 bases). V lost 5 bases to trimming and J lost 2 bases, with 9 bases between them. The CDR3 covers 13 residues. Per germline, CDR1 SEHNR and CDR2 FQNEAQ (reference sequence). The CDR3 protein is CASSHRENYGYTF. The CDR3 DNA, read in part, is TGTGCCAGCAGCCACAGGGAAAACTATGGC. Based on the CDR3 plus reference TRBV7-9 and TRBJ1-2, the full variable domain is DTGVSQNPRHKITKRGQNVTFRCDPISEHNRLYWYRQTLGQGPEFLTYFQNEAQLEKSRLLSDRFSAERPKGSFSTLEIQRTEQGDSAMYLCASSHRENYGYTFGSGTRLTVV.

This clone was counted ten times or more. The read comes to an end 3 residues before the CDR3 does, leaving the germline J gene to fill in the end. The V gene is TRBV7-2, the J gene TRBJ1-2, with TRBD1 as a possible D gene (6 bases). CDR1 SGHTA and CDR2 FQGNSA come from the germline V gene. The CDR3 spans 13 residues. V lost 3 bases and J 4 bases, leaving 9 bases between the germline ends. The sequenced CDR3 bases are TGTGCCAGCAGCTTTGCAGGGGCCTATGGC. Amino acid sequence: CASSFAGAYG. In full, the CDR3 is CASSFAGAYGYTF.

This clone occurred many times. The read stops 3 residues short of the end of the CDR3; the missing end is completed from the germline J gene. The rearrangement joins TRBV27 to TRBJ2-7; the match to TRBD1 covers 7 bases. V trimming: 4 bases; J trimming: 1 base; junction bases outside the gene matches: 7. This CDR3 is built from 15 residues. Per the germline V gene, CDR1 is MNHEY and CDR2 is SMNVEV (reference sequence). The DNA read from the CDR3 is TGTGCCAGCAGTTCTGGCCGGGACAGTTCCTACGAG. Its protein product is CASSSGRDSSYE. The full CDR3 reads CASSSGRDSSYEQYF.

In this sample, this clone turned up many times. Read sequence stops 3 residues before the CDR3 end, and the germline J gene provides the missing end. The chain combines TRBV12-3 or TRBV12-4 with TRBJ1-2; 9 bases are a match to TRBD1. The CDR3 covers 13 residues. CDR3 residues: CASSSPDRGSYTF. The sequenced CDR3 bases are TGTGCCAGCAGTTCCCCGGACAGGGGAAGC.

This clone was detected many times. CDR3 bases read: TGTGCCAGCAGCCTTAACAGGGATAACTATGGC. Its translation is CASSLNRDNYG. Given in full, the CDR3 is CASSLNRDNYGYTF. The genes are TRBV7-2 and TRBJ1-2; D is possibly TRBD1 (6 bases). The read terminates 3 residues ahead of where the CDR3 ends, so the germline J gene completes it. Germline V gives CDR1 SGHTA, CDR2 FQGNSA. This CDR3 is built from 14 residues. Trimming shortened V by 5 bases and J by 1 base, and 11 bases separated the two germline ends.

This clone appeared a few times. The CDR3 is cut off 3 residues early in the read; its end comes from the germline J gene. The chain combines TRBV6-2 or TRBV6-3 with TRBJ2-1; either TRBD1 or TRBD2 may fit D (5 bases each). CDR3 length: 17 residues. CDR1 is MNHEY, CDR2 SVGEGT, per germline. The V end lost 0 bases, the J end lost 0 bases, and 12 bases lay between the germline ends. The CDR3: CASSYSRGRGSYNEQFF. CDR3 DNA, as far as it was read: TGTGCCAGCAGTTACTCGAGGGGCCGCGGCTCCTACAATGAG.

About this clone: The CDR3 end lies 3 residues beyond the end of the read and is filled in from the germline J gene. This chain links TRBV18 with TRBJ2-1; possibly TRBD2 for D (5 bases). V was clipped by 3 bases and J by 0 bases, with 18 bases between them. The CDR3 runs to 18 residues. CDR1 KGHSH and CDR2 LQKENI come from the germline V gene. This CDR3 reads CASSPGSLALSSYNEQFF. CDR3 bases read: TGTGCCAGCTCACCCGGATCCTTAGCGTTAAGCTCCTACAATGAG.

Regarding this clone: With the read ending 3 residues before the CDR3 end, the germline J gene is used to fill in that end. The chain has TRBV7-2 and TRBJ2-4; TRBD1 might be the D (5 bases). V was trimmed by 3 bases and J by 7 bases, leaving 10 bases between them. The CDR3 spans 13 residues. Germline V lookup: CDR1 SGHTA, CDR2 FQGNSA. The CDR3 loop reads CASSFGQGNIQYF. The sequenced CDR3 bases are TGTGCCAGCAGCTTCGGGCAGGGTAACATT. Supplemented by reference TRBV7-2 and TRBJ2-4, the full variable domain reads GAGVSQSPSNKVTEKGKDVELRCDPISGHTALYWYRQSLGQGLEFLIYFQGNSAPDKSGLPSDRFSAERTGGSVSTLTIQRTQQEDSAVYLCASSFGQGNIQYFGAGTRLSVL.

With regard to this clone: Coverage ceases 3 residues before the CDR3 finishes, and the germline J gene fills in the end. The chain uses TRBV7-6 and TRBJ2-7; 8 bases are a match to TRBD2. The V segment lost 5 bases and the J segment 6 bases; nucleotides outside the gene matches: 12. Germline assignment: CDR1 SGHVS and CDR2 FNYEAQ. The CDR3 is 15 amino acids. The sequenced part of the CDR3 DNA is TGTGCCAGCAGCGCGGGGGGCCCGACGTTAATCGAG. It encodes CASSAGGPTLIE. The CDR3, in full, reads CASSAGGPTLIEQYF. Complete variable domain (other parts from reference TRBV7-6 and TRBJ2-7): GAGVSQSPRYKVTKRGQDVALRCDPISGHVSLYWYRQALGQGPEFLTYFNYEAQQDKSGLPNDRFSAERPEGSISTLTIQRTEQRDSAMYRCASSAGGPTLIEQYFGPGTRLTVT.

In its sample, this clone was seen a few times. The sequence runs out 3 residues before the end of the CDR3; the remainder is reconstructed from the germline J gene. The chain joins TRBV2 to TRBJ2-2, with 14 bases aligning to TRBD2. Losses at the gene ends were 10 bases for V and 10 bases for J; bases not matched to a gene: 8. Germline CDR1 reads SNHLY; CDR2 reads FYNNEI. CDR3 length equals 14 residues. The CDR3 sequence: CAITRLAGGKELFF. Partial CDR3 DNA: TGTGCCATCACGCGACTAGCGGGAGGGAAGGAG.

The sample holds many counts of this clone. The read ends 3 residues shy of where the CDR3 ends; the end is completed using the germline J gene. The chain is built from TRBV9 and TRBJ2-3; 10 bases are a match to TRBD1. CDR1 is SGDLS and CDR2 is YYNGEE in the germline V gene. This CDR3 contains 18 residues. The junction had 10 bases not matched to a gene; V was cut back by 3 bases and J by 0 bases. This CDR3 is CASSGGQGGALSTDTQYF. Partial CDR3 DNA: TGTGCCAGCAGCGGTGGACAGGGGGGGGCCCTTAGCACAGATACG.

This clone has ten or more counts. The CDR3 extends 3 residues past the end of the read, so its final part is completed from the germline J gene. The V and J genes are TRBV19 and TRBJ1-2; TRBD1 matches at 10 bases. The V and J ends lost 6 bases and 5 bases, in that order; junction bases with no gene match: 9. There are 15 residues in the CDR3. The germline gives CDR1 LNHDA, CDR2 SQIVND (reference sequence). The sequenced CDR3 bases are TGTGCCAGTAGCAGGACAGGGGGTTCAGGGTATGGC. It specifies CASSRTGGSGYG. In full, the CDR3 is CASSRTGGSGYGYTF.

This clone has at least ten counts. The CDR3 end is not reached by the read, which stops 3 residues before it; the germline J gene fills it in. Within the sample, other DNA sequences also encode this same CDR3. The rearrangement links TRBV12-3 or TRBV12-4 to TRBJ2-7, with 10 positions matching TRBD2. CDR3 length: 15 residues. V lost 5 bases, J lost 2 bases, and 6 bases stayed unmatched. The CDR3: CASSPGTSGAYEQYF. The sequenced CDR3 bases are TGTGCCAGCAGTCCCGGCACTAGCGGGGCCTACGAG.

With regard to this clone: The CDR3 end falls 3 residues outside the read, so it is completed with the germline J gene. The V call is TRBV13, the J call TRBJ2-7; D is perhaps TRBD1 (6 bases). Germline V gives CDR1 PRHDT, CDR2 FYEKMQ (reference sequence). This CDR3 has 13 residues. Trimming stripped 8 bases from V and 2 bases from J, with 13 bases between. This CDR3 reads CASQTGGAYEQYF. The sequenced CDR3 bases are TGTGCCAGCCAGACAGGCGGAGCCTACGAG.

Details on this clone: The CDR3 is cut off 3 residues early in the read; its end comes from the germline J gene. The chain carries TRBV11-3 and TRBJ2-1, with D hard to call. The CDR3 is made up of 12 amino acids. V was shortened by 1 base and J by 9 bases, with 7 bases between the two germline ends. Germline assignment: CDR1 SGHNT and CDR2 YENEEA. The covered CDR3 bases are TGTGCCAGCAGCTTAGTCGGTGGTGAG. As protein: CASSLVGGE. The complete CDR3 sequence is CASSLVGGEQFF.

CDR3 loop: CASSLTPPSGRDYEQYF. CDR3 DNA (partial): TGTGCCAGCAGCTTAACCCCACCTAGCGGGAGGGACTACGAG. The V call is TRBV7-3, the J call TRBJ2-7, with 12 positions matching TRBD2. The CDR3 end falls 3 residues outside the read, so it is completed with the germline J gene. This CDR3 has 17 amino acids. The ends lost 0 bases at V and 3 bases at J; junction bases unmatched: 6. Germline loops: CDR1 SGHTA, CDR2 FQGTGA.